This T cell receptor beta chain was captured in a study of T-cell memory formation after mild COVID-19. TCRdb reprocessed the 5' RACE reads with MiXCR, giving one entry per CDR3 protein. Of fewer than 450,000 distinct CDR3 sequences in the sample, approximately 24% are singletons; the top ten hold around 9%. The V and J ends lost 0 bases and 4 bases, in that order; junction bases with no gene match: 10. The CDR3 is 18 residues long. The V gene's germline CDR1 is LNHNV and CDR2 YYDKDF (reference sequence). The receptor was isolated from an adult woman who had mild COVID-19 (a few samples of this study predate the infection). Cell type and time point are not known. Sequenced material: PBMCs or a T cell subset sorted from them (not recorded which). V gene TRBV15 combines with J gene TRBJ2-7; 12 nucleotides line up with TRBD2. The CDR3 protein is CATSRDRPSGGAAYEQYF. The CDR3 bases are TGTGCCACCAGCAGAGATCGGCCTAGCGGGGGGGCGGCGTACGAGCAGTACTTC.